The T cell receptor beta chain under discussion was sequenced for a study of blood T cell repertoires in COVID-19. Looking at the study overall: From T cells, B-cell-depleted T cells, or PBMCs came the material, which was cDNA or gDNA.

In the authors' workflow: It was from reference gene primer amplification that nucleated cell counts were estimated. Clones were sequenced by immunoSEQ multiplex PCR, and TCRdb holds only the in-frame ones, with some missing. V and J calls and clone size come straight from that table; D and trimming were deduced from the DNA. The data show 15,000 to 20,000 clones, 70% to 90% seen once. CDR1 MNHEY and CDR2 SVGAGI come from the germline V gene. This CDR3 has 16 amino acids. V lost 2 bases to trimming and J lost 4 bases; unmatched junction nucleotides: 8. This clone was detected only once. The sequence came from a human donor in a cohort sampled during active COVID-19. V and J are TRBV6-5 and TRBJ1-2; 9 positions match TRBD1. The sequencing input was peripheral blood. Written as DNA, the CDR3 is TGTGCCAGCAGTTACCCATGGGGGACAGGGCTCTATGGCTACACCTTC. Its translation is CASSYPWGTGLYGYTF.